This entry lists 20 T cell receptor beta chains sequenced from one sample in a study of blood T cell repertoires in COVID-19. The table came from immunoSEQ multiplex PCR; TCRdb's copy has only in-frame clones and leaves some out. The sample contains 100,000 to 150,000 clones, around 84% of which appear only once. Material: PBMCs or T cells enriched from blood (not recorded which). These receptors came from a man aged 40-50 years with acute COVID-19.

CDR3 bases: TGTGCCAGCAGTGGAGGACAGCCTCCGAGGAATGAGCAGTTCTTC. Its translation is CASSGGQPPRNEQFF. This chain uses TRBV28 with TRBJ2-1, with D possibly matching TRBD1 (6 bases). Deletions cut 5 bases from V and 7 bases from J, with 18 bases between. The CDR3 is 15 amino acids. Germline CDR1 MDHEN, CDR2 SYDVKM.

The V call is TRBV5-1, the J call TRBJ2-7, with 12 bases fitting TRBD1. V shed 4 bases and J 6 bases; nucleotides not matched to a gene: 11. Looked up from germline, CDR1 is SGHRS and CDR2 is YFSETQ. The CDR3 has 16 amino acids. The CDR3 nucleotides read TGCGCCAGCAGCCCAGAGCCCGGGACAGGGGGCGCCGAGCAGTACTTC. Translated: CASSPEPGTGGAEQYF.

This chain links TRBV6-5 with TRBJ1-1; D is unresolved. CDR3 length: 15 amino acids. The V and J ends lost 6 bases and 10 bases respectively, with 24 bases between them. CDR1 and CDR2 (germline): MNHEY, SVGAGI. The CDR3, as DNA: TGTGCCAGCAGCCACGCCAAGAGTGACCTACGGGGAGCTTTCTTT. This encodes CASSHAKSDLRGAFF.

The V gene is TRBV11-2, the J gene TRBJ2-7, with unresolved D. CDR3 length equals 14 residues. Germline-derived CDR1 and CDR2 are SGHAT and FQNNGV. The germline V and J ends were trimmed by 2 bases and 3 bases, with 11 bases remaining between them. CDR3 DNA sequence: TGTGCCAGCAGCTTACTCGGCAGAGGCTACGAGCAGTACTTC. It yields the protein CASSLLGRGYEQYF.

The rearrangement uses TRBV3-1 (or the pseudogene TRBV3-2) and TRBJ2-3; the D gene is possibly TRBD2 (5 bases). V gave up 6 bases and J gave up 4 bases, with 20 bases separating them. Germline lookup yields CDR1 LGHDT and CDR2 YNNKEL (reference sequence). The CDR3 is 16 amino acids. CDR3 DNA: TGTGCCAGCAGTTTCAGGACTTCCCGTCGGGCAGATACGCAGTATTTT. Protein: CASSFRTSRRADTQYF.

This clone was detected only once. The chain joins TRBV5-1 to TRBJ2-7; the match to TRBD2 covers 9 bases. Germline V CDR1 and CDR2: SGHRS, YFSETQ. There are 16 residues in the CDR3. With V trimmed by 4 bases and J by 5 bases, 13 bases remained unmatched. Here the CDR3 reads CASSLLAGVLGNEQYF. The CDR3 DNA reads as TGCGCCAGCAGCCTATTAGCGGGAGTGCTGGGGAACGAGCAGTACTTC. Full variable domain (outside the CDR3, taken from reference TRBV5-1 and TRBJ2-7): KAGVTQTPRYLIKTRGQQVTLSCSPISGHRSVSWYQQTPGQGLQFLFEYFSETQRNKGNFPGRFSGRQFSNSRSEMNVSTLELGDSALYLCASSLLAGVLGNEQYFGPGTRLTVT.

The CDR3: CASSQGLLNSPLHF. CDR3 nucleotide sequence: TGTGCCAGCAGCCAAGGACTTCTCAATTCACCCCTCCACTTT. The rearrangement uses TRBV3-1 (or the pseudogene TRBV3-2) and TRBJ1-6; D is unclear. Between the trimmed V and J ends, which lost 1 base and 7 bases, there was a span of 8 bases. Per the germline V gene, CDR1 is LGHDT and CDR2 is YNNKEL (reference sequence). The CDR3 is made up of 14 amino acids.

The chain employs TRBV5-1 and TRBJ1-5; D is possibly TRBD1 (5 bases). V lost 1 base and J lost 4, with 18 bases in between. Germline CDR1 and CDR2: SGHRS and YFSETQ. This CDR3 is built from 17 residues. The CDR3 spells CASSLPKGRRPNQPQHF. CDR3 bases: TGCGCCAGCAGCTTGCCAAAGGGGAGGCGGCCGAATCAGCCCCAGCATTTT.

The genes are TRBV30 and TRBJ1-6, with a weak D call TRBD1 (5 bases). V gave up 2 bases and J gave up 5 bases, with 13 bases separating them. The CDR3 sequence is 15 residues long. CDR1 is GTSNPN and CDR2 is SVGIG in the germline V gene (reference sequence). The CDR3 loop reads CAWSTKGMDNSPLHF. The CDR3 region has the DNA TGTGCCTGGAGTACTAAGGGGATGGATAATTCACCCCTCCACTTT.

The chain combines TRBV7-8 with TRBJ1-2; 8 positions match TRBD1. There are 14 residues in the CDR3. With 1 base clipped from V and 4 bases from J, the junction kept 2 bases outside the gene matches. Germline values: CDR1 SGHVS, CDR2 FQNEAQ. The CDR3, as DNA: TGTGCCAGCAGCTTAGAAGGGACAGGCTATGGCTACACCTTC. It codes for CASSLEGTGYGYTF.

The rearrangement uses TRBV10-3 and TRBJ2-7; a weak D match, TRBD2 (6 bases). CDR1 ENHRY and CDR2 SYGVKD come from the germline V gene. The CDR3 runs 14 residues. Trimming took off 1 base at V and 0 bases at J, with 7 bases between the two ends. CDR3 sequence (DNA): TGTGCCATCAGTGAGTGGCGGGGCTCCTACGAGCAGTACTTC. Encoded protein: CAISEWRGSYEQYF.

The V and J genes are TRBV2 and TRBJ1-6, with D unclear. The germline CDR1 and CDR2 sequences are SNHLY and FYNNEI. The ends were cut back, 11 bases at V and 0 bases at J, with 11 bases in the middle. The CDR3 runs to 14 residues. The DNA for the CDR3 is TGTGCCCGATCGTCAGTCTCCTATAATTCACCCCTCCACTTT. Residues: CARSSVSYNSPLHF.

This clone was recorded a few times. This sequence joins TRBV3-1 (or the pseudogene TRBV3-2) and TRBJ1-2; 9 bases line up with TRBD1. V lost 3 bases to trimming and J lost 7 bases; unmatched junction nucleotides: 0. In germline, CDR1 is LGHDT, CDR2 YNNKEL (reference sequence). The CDR3 has 12 residues. CDR3 DNA sequence: TGTGCCAGCAGCCAGGACAGGGGTGGCTACACCTTC. Its protein is CASSQDRGGYTF.

The CDR3 coding sequence is TGTGCCAGCAGTTGGGCCAATAGCGGGGGCTCAGATACGCAGTATTTT. Translating it yields CASSWANSGGSDTQYF. V usage is TRBV6-5 and J usage is TRBJ2-3, with 9 bases aligning to TRBD2. The ends lost 4 bases at V and 4 bases at J; junction bases unmatched: 9. This CDR3 comprises 16 residues. Germline V gene data show CDR1 as MNHEY and CDR2 as SVGAGI.

V gene TRBV7-9 combines with J gene TRBJ1-4; TRBD1 might be the D (5 bases). The CDR3 totals 14 residues. Trimming left V 6 bases short and J 5 bases short, with 13 bases between. CDR1 and CDR2 (germline): SEHNR, FQNEAQ (reference sequence). The CDR3: CASSSGLFNEKLFF. DNA for the CDR3: TGTGCCAGCAGTTCGGGACTTTTCAATGAAAAACTGTTTTTT.

The chain combines TRBV6-1 with TRBJ1-1; D unresolved. Germline V gene lookup returns CDR1 MNHNS and CDR2 SASEGT. The CDR3 length is 17 residues. Trimming removed 1 base at V and 0 bases at J, with 15 bases between. CDR3 DNA sequence: TGTGCCAGCAGTGAAGGTGAGGAGGTATTCATGAACACTGAAGCTTTCTTT. Translating gives CASSEGEEVFMNTEAFF.

The J gene is TRBJ1-5, the V gene TRBV2, with D unclear. Trimming pared 5 bases from V and 3 bases from J, leaving 11 bases between. Germline V gene sequence: CDR1 SNHLY, CDR2 FYNNEI. The CDR3 is made up of 14 amino acids. CDR3 DNA: TGTGCCAGCAGTAGCTCGGGGTTCAATCAGCCCCAGCATTTT. This gives the protein CASSSSGFNQPQHF. Filled out from reference TRBV2 and TRBJ1-5, the complete variable domain reads EPEVTQTPSHQVTQMGQEVILRCVPISNHLYFYWYRQILGQKVEFLVSFYNNEISEKSEIFDDQFSVERPDGSNFTLKIRSTKLEDSAMYFCASSSSGFNQPQHFGDGTRLSIL.

The rearrangement joins TRBV3-1 (or the pseudogene TRBV3-2) to TRBJ2-3; 7 bases agree with TRBD1. V was clipped by 2 bases and J by 3 bases; unmatched bases: 5. The CDR3 covers 15 residues. Germline-derived CDR1 and CDR2 are LGHDT and YNNKEL (reference sequence). In nucleotides, the CDR3 is TGTGCCAGCAGCCAACCCACAGGGGCAACAGATACGCAGTATTTT. It specifies CASSQPTGATDTQYF.

The chain is built from TRBV28 and TRBJ2-7, with D perhaps TRBD1 (5 bases). The CDR3 length is 16 residues. Germline CDR1 and CDR2: MDHEN and SYDVKM. V lost 4 bases and J 0 bases, leaving 16 bases between the germline ends. The CDR3 loop reads CASSSPVGVDSYEQYF. As DNA, the CDR3 is TGTGCCAGCAGTTCGCCCGTAGGGGTAGACTCCTACGAGCAGTACTTC. The full variable domain, in which reference TRBV28 and TRBJ2-7 provide the parts outside the CDR3, is DVKVTQSSRYLVKRTGEKVFLECVQDMDHENMFWYRQDPGLGLRLIYFSYDVKMKEKGDIPEGYSVSREKKERFSLILESASTNQTSMYLCASSSPVGVDSYEQYFGPGTRLTVT.

The CDR3 loop reads CASSDSSNYGYTF. The CDR3 DNA sequence: TGTGCCAGCTCGGATAGCTCTAACTATGGCTACACCTTC. V and J are TRBV24-1 and TRBJ1-2, with D hard to call. Looked up from germline, CDR1 is KGHDR and CDR2 is SFDVKD. The V and J ends lost 11 bases and 0 bases respectively, with 12 bases between them. The CDR3 contains 13 residues.